The 30 T cell receptor beta chains presented below share a single source sample, sequenced in a study of T cell changes during pregnancy in multiple sclerosis. Sequencing was performed with immunoSEQ multiplex PCR; in TCRdb, only in-frame clones are kept and a portion is missing. The table includes 15,000 to 20,000 clones, about nine tenths detected once. Sequencing was performed on CD8+ T cells from peripheral blood mononuclear cells, taken in the third trimester of pregnancy. All receptors derive from a female donor in good health, enrolled as a control in a pregnancy study.

The chain recombines TRBV4-3 with TRBJ1-3; D remains ambiguous. V gave up 4 bases and J gave up 3 bases, with 13 bases separating them. The CDR3 length is 15 residues. CDR1 is LGHNA and CDR2 is YSLEER in the germline V gene. For the CDR3, the DNA is TGCGCCAGCAGCCGTTCTACCTTCGGTGGAAACACCATATATTTT. Protein product: CASSRSTFGGNTIYF.

The chain recombines TRBV4-3 with TRBJ2-1, with D possibly being TRBD1 (6 bases). The V end was cut by 7 bases, the J end by 1 base, with 17 bases between. Germline V gene lookup returns CDR1 LGHNA and CDR2 YSLEER. This CDR3 region has 16 residues. CDR3 sequence reads: CASNRGHGASYNEQFF. The CDR3 DNA follows: TGCGCCAGCAATCGGGGACACGGGGCTTCCTACAATGAGCAGTTCTTC.

V and J are TRBV27 and TRBJ2-1, with TRBD2 matching 13 bases. The CDR3 loop spans 13 amino acids. Unmatched junction bases numbered 8, after V lost 6 bases and J lost 15 bases. Per the germline V gene, CDR1 is MNHEY and CDR2 is SMNVEV (reference sequence). The CDR3 DNA reads TGTGCCAGCAGCCCGACTAGCGGGGGGATTGCGTTCTTC. Its protein product is CASSPTSGGIAFF.

The chain has TRBV6-5 and TRBJ1-1; D is possibly TRBD1 (5 bases). Trimming left V 2 bases short and J 7 bases short, with 11 bases between. CDR3 length equals 13 residues. In germline, CDR1 is MNHEY, CDR2 SVGAGI. For the CDR3, the DNA is TGTGCCAGCAGTTACCCGGGGGGAATTGAAGCTTTCTTT. This codes for CASSYPGGIEAFF.

The V and J genes are TRBV19 and TRBJ1-5; TRBD1 aligns across 7 bases. Germline CDR1 reads LNHDA; CDR2 reads SQIVND (reference sequence). V was pared by 3 bases and J by 5 bases, with 4 bases of the junction left unmatched. The CDR3 sequence is 14 residues long. The CDR3 reads CASSIRDRYQPQHF. In DNA form, the CDR3 reads TGTGCCAGTAGTATCCGGGACAGATATCAGCCCCAGCATTTT.

The V gene is TRBV27, the J gene TRBJ2-5; tentatively, D is TRBD2 (7 bases). The germline CDR1 and CDR2 sequences are MNHEY and SMNVEV (reference sequence). The CDR3 runs 13 residues. Trimming removed 8 bases from V and 5 bases from J, with 15 bases in between. The CDR3 DNA reads as TGTGCCAGCTGGACTAGGAGGGGGGAGACCCAGTACTTC. Translating gives CASWTRRGETQYF.

The chain has TRBV5-6 and TRBJ1-2, with D hard to call. The CDR3 is 13 amino acids. Deletions cut 0 bases from V and 8 bases from J, with 11 bases between. CDR1 is SGHDT and CDR2 is YYEEEE in the germline V gene. Here the CDR3 reads CASSLVLYFGYTF. The CDR3 DNA is TGTGCCAGCAGCTTGGTGCTCTATTTCGGCTACACCTTC. The full variable domain, in which reference TRBV5-6 and TRBJ1-2 provide the parts outside the CDR3, is DAGVTQSPTHLIKTRGQQVTLRCSPKSGHDTVSWYQQALGQGPQFIFQYYEEEERQRGNFPDRFSGHQFPNYSSELNVNALLLGDSALYLCASSLVLYFGYTFGSGTRLTVV.

This clone is a singleton in its sample. The chain couples TRBV28 to TRBJ1-6; perhaps TRBD1 as D (5 bases). Looked up from germline, CDR1 is MDHEN and CDR2 is SYDVKM. V was pared by 1 base and J by 7 bases, with 17 bases between. The CDR3 runs to 17 residues. The CDR3 loop is CASSLLGVPSRNSPLHF. DNA for the CDR3: TGTGCCAGCAGTTTATTAGGGGTTCCTAGTCGCAATTCACCCCTCCACTTT. Looking up the rest from reference TRBV28 and TRBJ1-6 gives the full variable domain: DVKVTQSSRYLVKRTGEKVFLECVQDMDHENMFWYRQDPGLGLRLIYFSYDVKMKEKGDIPEGYSVSREKKERFSLILESASTNQTSMYLCASSLLGVPSRNSPLHFGNGTRLTVT.

The J gene is TRBJ2-7, the V gene TRBV29-1; the match to TRBD1 covers 9 bases. V was pared by 4 bases and J by 2 bases, with 9 bases of the junction left unmatched. The CDR3 extends over 15 amino acids. Per the germline V gene, CDR1 is SQVTM and CDR2 is ANQGSEA. CDR3 DNA sequence: TGCAGCGTTGTTCTTAGGGACAGGGACCCCTACGAGCAGTACTTC. This translates into CSVVLRDRDPYEQYF.

The V call is TRBV28, the J call TRBJ1-6; TRBD1 is a possible D gene (5 bases). V lost 11 bases and J 0 bases, leaving 17 bases between the germline ends. This CDR3 contains 16 residues. Germline CDR1 MDHEN, CDR2 SYDVKM. The CDR3 sequence: CASHGGSSSYNSPLHF. As DNA, the CDR3 is TGTGCCTCCCATGGGGGGTCAAGCTCCTATAATTCACCCCTCCACTTT.

This chain connects TRBV5-4 to TRBJ2-7, with a possible D match to TRBD1 (6 bases). CDR3 length equals 16 residues. The germline CDR1 and CDR2 sequences are SGHNT and YYREEE (reference sequence). The V and J ends lost 0 bases and 1 base respectively, with 14 bases between them. Written as DNA, the CDR3 is TGTGCCAGCAGCTTGGCGGGGCAGGGGCGGTCCTACGAGCAGTACTTC. Amino acid sequence: CASSLAGQGRSYEQYF.

The V call is TRBV27, the J call TRBJ2-5; D is possibly TRBD2 (5 bases). V dropped 8 bases and J dropped 5 bases, with 15 bases sitting between them. The CDR3 loop spans 13 amino acids. Germline lookup yields CDR1 MNHEY and CDR2 SMNVEV (reference sequence). The CDR3 region has the DNA TGTGCCAGCCGGGCCGGGGTTACGGAGACCCAGTACTTC. Residues: CASRAGVTETQYF.

The rearrangement joins TRBV11-1 to TRBJ1-1; 10 positions match TRBD1. CDR1 SGHAT and CDR2 FQDESV come from the germline V gene (reference sequence). V shed 5 bases and J 0 bases; nucleotides not matched to a gene: 6. CDR3 length: 16 amino acids. The CDR3 DNA reads TGTGCCAGCAGCCCGGACAGGGGGGGGCTGAACACTGAAGCTTTCTTT. It translates to CASSPDRGGLNTEAFF.

This clone has only one observation. The chain is built from TRBV7-2 and TRBJ2-2, with 8 bases identical to TRBD1. This CDR3 has 14 amino acids. Per the germline V gene, CDR1 is SGHTA and CDR2 is FQGNSA. With V trimmed by 3 bases and J by 4 bases, 1 base remained unmatched. The CDR3: CASSFTGGTGELFF. The CDR3 DNA is TGTGCCAGCAGCTTTACAGGGGGCACCGGGGAGCTGTTTTTT.

The CDR3 protein is CATRSGRVNGEAFF. The CDR3, as DNA: TGTGCCACCAGGTCGGGAAGGGTTAATGGTGAAGCTTTCTTT. This sequence joins TRBV15 and TRBJ1-1, with D unclear. The CDR3 runs 14 residues. CDR1 and CDR2 from the germline V gene are LNHNV and YYDKDF (reference sequence). The V end was cut by 6 bases, the J end by 7 bases, with 18 bases between.

The chain joins TRBV7-3 to TRBJ2-5; possibly TRBD1 for D (5 bases). Germline V lookup: CDR1 SGHTA, CDR2 FQGTGA. V was cut by 2 bases and J by 2 bases, with 12 bases left in between. CDR3 length: 15 residues. CDR3 nucleotide sequence: TGTGCCAGCAGCTTAGTTGGGGCCGAGCAAGAGACCCAGTACTTC. Protein sequence: CASSLVGAEQETQYF.

The rearrangement links TRBV4-2 to TRBJ2-1; tentatively, D is TRBD1 (6 bases). Between the trimmed V and J ends, which lost 4 bases and 1 base, there was a span of 20 bases. Germline-derived CDR1 and CDR2 are LGHNA and YNFKEQ. The CDR3 is made up of 18 amino acids. The CDR3 here is CASSREDGGQPSYNEQFF. The CDR3 DNA sequence: TGTGCCAGCAGCCGAGAAGATGGAGGACAGCCATCCTACAATGAGCAGTTCTTC.

The CDR3 nucleotides read TGTGCCAGCAATGCCCCGGGGGACCCTGGAAACACCATATATTTT. Protein product: CASNAPGDPGNTIYF. The chain recombines TRBV2 with TRBJ1-3, with a tentative D call TRBD1 (5 bases). Germline lookup yields CDR1 SNHLY and CDR2 FYNNEI. With 7 bases removed from V and 2 bases from J, the gap between germline ends came to 15 bases. This CDR3 region has 15 residues. The entire variable domain, with the rest obtained from reference TRBV2 and TRBJ1-3, is as follows: EPEVTQTPSHQVTQMGQEVILRCVPISNHLYFYWYRQILGQKVEFLVSFYNNEISEKSEIFDDQFSVERPDGSNFTLKIRSTKLEDSAMYFCASNAPGDPGNTIYFGEGSWLTVV.

The chain recombines TRBV4-3 with TRBJ1-6; D unresolved. The V end lost 0 bases, the J end lost 9 bases, and 21 bases lay between the germline ends. The CDR3 covers 18 residues. The germline V gene has CDR1 LGHNA and CDR2 YSLEER. The CDR3 sequence is CASSQEGRGLVLASPLHF. Here the CDR3 DNA reads TGCGCCAGCAGCCAAGAGGGTCGCGGACTGGTTTTGGCTTCACCCCTCCACTTT.

The count of this clone is one. The J gene is TRBJ2-7, the V gene TRBV28; 13 bases are shared with TRBD2. The CDR3 totals 18 residues. V dropped 6 bases and J dropped 2; count of bases not matched to a gene: 13. Germline CDR1 reads MDHEN; CDR2 reads SYDVKM. The chain's CDR3 is CASSLTSGGAGITYEQYF. CDR3 coding DNA: TGTGCCAGCAGCTTAACTAGCGGGGGGGCCGGAATTACCTACGAGCAGTACTTC.

V and J are TRBV28 and TRBJ1-1; a possible D gene is TRBD1 (5 bases). The germline V gene encodes CDR1 MDHEN and CDR2 SYDVKM. The CDR3 spans 16 residues. The ends were cut back, 3 bases at V and 5 bases at J, with 19 bases in the middle. The DNA of the CDR3 is TGTGCCAGCAGTTTCGGGGATGCGGGGCTTTGGACTGAAGCTTTCTTT. The encoded protein is CASSFGDAGLWTEAFF.

Regarding this clone: The CDR3 carries no conserved terminal phenylalanine or tryptophan, so it likely arises from a read error. No DNA is shown, since the ends of the CDR3 on it are uncertain; the CDR3 is the one TCRdb lists. This rearrangement joins TRBV14 to TRBJ2-4; the D call in the table, TRBD1, was not verified against the DNA. A total of 10 residues make up the CDR3, ends included. CDR1 and CDR2 from the germline V gene are SGHDN and FVKESK. CDR3 amino acids: CASSQYSPGP.

V gene TRBV27 combines with J gene TRBJ1-1; D may be TRBD1 (5 bases). V was pared by 0 bases and J by 0 bases, with 11 bases between. Germline lookup yields CDR1 MNHEY and CDR2 SMNVEV (reference sequence). The CDR3 spans 16 residues. CDR3 sequence: CASSLSVGLMNTEAFF. The CDR3 bases are TGTGCCAGCAGTTTATCGGTGGGGCTAATGAACACTGAAGCTTTCTTT.

This clone occurred once. V gene TRBV7-8 combines with J gene TRBJ1-2; tentatively, D is TRBD1 (6 bases). The CDR3 is made up of 14 amino acids. CDR1 SGHVS and CDR2 FQNEAQ come from the germline V gene. V lost 4 bases and J lost 6, with 15 bases in between. CDR3 DNA: TGTGCCAGCAGCTCAGTGCGACAGGTTCATGGCTACACCTTC. Residues: CASSSVRQVHGYTF.

This rearrangement joins TRBV27 to TRBJ2-5, with 8 positions matching TRBD1. The germline CDR1 and CDR2 sequences are MNHEY and SMNVEV (reference sequence). CDR3 length: 16 amino acids. J lost 0 bases, V lost 6 bases, and 9 bases had no gene match. This chain's CDR3 is CASRSRDRPHQETQYF. In DNA form, the CDR3 reads TGTGCCAGCAGATCCAGGGACAGGCCGCACCAAGAGACCCAGTACTTC.

This clone was counted a single time. This sequence joins TRBV5-1 and TRBJ1-2; the D gene is possibly TRBD1 (6 bases). V was cut by 4 bases and J by 8 bases, with 12 bases left in between. The germline V gene has CDR1 SGHRS and CDR2 YFSETQ. CDR3 length: 12 residues. The CDR3 sequence is CASSQGTEGYTF. The CDR3 DNA follows: TGCGCCAGCAGCCAGGGGACGGAGGGCTACACCTTC.

The J gene is TRBJ1-1, the V gene TRBV5-6; possible D gene TRBD1, 5 bases. The germline CDR1 and CDR2 sequences are SGHDT and YYEEEE. The CDR3 contains 15 residues. V was cut by 4 bases and J by 0 bases, with 13 bases left in between. The CDR3 region is CASSPGVGVNTEAFF. The DNA of the CDR3 is TGTGCCAGCAGCCCGGGGGTCGGTGTGAACACTGAAGCTTTCTTT.

The chain recombines TRBV7-8 with TRBJ1-2, with 8 bases lining up with TRBD1. CDR3 length equals 11 residues. The germline CDR1 and CDR2 sequences are SGHVS and FQNEAQ. The J segment lost 12 bases and the V segment lost 0 bases, leaving 0 bases of the junction unmatched. The CDR3 loop is CASSLAGQDTF. The CDR3 coding sequence is TGTGCCAGCAGCTTAGCGGGACAGGACACCTTC.

The genes are TRBV4-3 and TRBJ1-6; possible D gene TRBD1, 5 bases. V was clipped by 2 bases and J by 4 bases, with 9 bases between them. CDR3 length: 15 residues. The germline V gene has CDR1 LGHNA and CDR2 YSLEER. For the CDR3, the DNA is TGCGCCAGCAGCCAATCGACAGCATATAATTCACCCCTCCACTTT. This translates into CASSQSTAYNSPLHF.

CDR3 protein: CASSLTNAGYNSPLHF. CDR3 nucleotide sequence: TGTGCCAGCAGCTTAACCAATGCGGGATATAATTCACCCCTCCACTTT. The chain combines TRBV5-8 with TRBJ1-6; no clear D. This CDR3 has 16 residues. The V gene's germline CDR1 is SGHTS and CDR2 YDEGEE. Trimming shortened V by 2 bases and J by 4 bases, and 13 bases separated the two germline ends. Supplemented by reference TRBV5-8 and TRBJ1-6, the full variable domain reads EAGVTQSPTHLIKTRGQQATLRCSPISGHTSVYWYQQALGLGLQFLLWYDEGEERNRGNFPPRFSGRQFPNYSSELNVNALELEDSALYLCASSLTNAGYNSPLHFGNGTRLTVT.